This TCR beta chain was observed in a study of T cells after yellow fever vaccination. With 3 bases clipped from V and 5 bases from J, the junction kept 7 bases outside the gene matches. The germline V gene has CDR1 SGHNT and CDR2 YYREEE (reference sequence). This CDR3 is built from 15 residues. TCRdb re-called the 5' RACE reads with MiXCR, one entry per CDR3 protein. The sample consists of some 560,000 distinct CDR3 sequences, less than 20% of them appearing once. This chain uses TRBV5-4 with TRBJ2-5; 10 bases are shared with TRBD2. The sequences come from PBMCs, collected 5 days after the first yellow fever vaccination. This TCR was sampled from a man in his late teens or twenties who received the YFV17D yellow fever vaccine. CDR3 in DNA: TGTGCCAGCAGCTGGGAGCGGGGGGGCTGGGAGACCCAGTACTTC. Amino acid sequence: CASSWERGGWETQYF.